These T cell receptor beta chains were read from a single sample in a study of blood T cell repertoires in COVID-19. The table came from immunoSEQ multiplex PCR; TCRdb's copy has only in-frame clones and leaves some out. The sample lists more than 100,000 clones, around 88% seen once, with 3.5% in the top ten. The specimen sequenced was peripheral blood. The receptor set was obtained from a human donor in a cohort sampled during active COVID-19. CDR3s include the opening cysteine and the closing phenylalanine or tryptophan. The D gene is left open where the match is weak. Clone size, where shown, is once, few, many, or a class for clones that have expanded.

V	J	size	D	CDR3	DNA
TRBV2	TRBJ1-2	NA	NA	CASSEIDGYTF	TGTGCCAGCAGTGAAATAGATGGCTACACCTTC
TRBV11-2	TRBJ1-1	NA	NA	CASSDDFKGMNTEAFF	TGTGCCAGCAGCGATGACTTCAAGGGGATGAACACTGAAGCTTTCTTT
TRBV7-2	TRBJ2-1	NA	NA	CASSSRAGPSPINEQFF	TGTGCCAGCAGCTCCAGGGCGGGGCCCTCACCGATCAATGAGCAGTTCTTC
TRBV4-1	TRBJ2-1	NA	NA	CASSQEGRGSYNEQFF	TGCGCCAGCAGCCAAGAAGGCAGGGGATCCTACAATGAGCAGTTCTTC
TRBV4-2	TRBJ1-1	NA	NA	CASSQEPGTEAFF	TGTGCCAGCAGCCAAGAACCGGGAACTGAAGCTTTCTTT
TRBV30	TRBJ2-7	once	NA	CAWTNYEQYF	TGTGCCTGGACCAACTACGAGCAGTACTTC
TRBV6-6	TRBJ2-7	NA	NA	CASSTQGLNYEQYF	TGTGCCAGCAGCACACAGGGCTTAAACTACGAGCAGTACTTC
TRBV7-3	TRBJ1-1	NA	TRBD1	CASSSGQTNTEAFF	TGTGCCAGCAGCTCGGGACAGACGAACACTGAAGCTTTCTTT
TRBV5-1	TRBJ1-1	NA	NA	CASSLAFYRDTEAFF	TGCGCCAGCAGCTTGGCCTTTTACAGGGACACTGAAGCTTTCTTT
TRBV7-7	TRBJ2-7	NA	NA	CASSLAFEYEQYF	TGTGCCAGCAGCTTAGCGTTTGAGTACGAGCAGTACTTC
TRBV5-6	TRBJ2-7	NA	NA	CASSLGPGTPYEQYF	TGTGCCAGCAGCTTGGGACCTGGGACACCCTACGAGCAGTACTTC
TRBV6-5	TRBJ1-1	NA	NA	CASSRNTEAFF	TGTGCCAGCAGCAGGAACACTGAAGCTTTCTTT
TRBV7-8	TRBJ2-3	NA	NA	CASSLARTSTDTQYF	TGTGCCAGCAGCTTAGCGAGGACAAGCACAGATACGCAGTATTTT
TRBV15	TRBJ1-6	NA	TRBD1	CATSRTGQYNSPLHF	TGTGCCACCAGCAGAACGGGACAGTATAATTCACCCCTCCACTTT
TRBV5-4	TRBJ2-3	NA	TRBD2	CASKSSGKFTDTQYF	TGTGCCAGCAAGAGTAGCGGGAAATTTACAGATACGCAGTATTTT
TRBV7-2	TRBJ2-2	NA	NA	CASSPGHNTGELFF	TGTGCCAGCAGCCCGGGACACAACACCGGGGAGCTGTTTTTT
TRBV3-1/TRBV3-2	TRBJ2-3	NA	TRBD1	CASSQRTGKDTQYF	TGTGCCAGCAGCCAGAGGACAGGGAAAGATACGCAGTATTTT
TRBV7-9	TRBJ2-7	NA	TRBD2	CASGTSGRSYEQYF	TGTGCCAGCGGGACTAGCGGACGCTCCTACGAGCAGTACTTC
TRBV28	TRBJ1-3	NA	NA	CASSLGAGISGNTIYF	TGTGCCAGCAGTTTAGGGGCGGGGATCTCTGGAAACACCATATATTTT
TRBV27	TRBJ1-2	NA	NA	CASSLSAGNYGYTF	TGTGCCAGCAGTTTATCTGCAGGGAACTATGGCTACACCTTC
TRBV7-2	TRBJ2-7	NA	TRBD2	CASSARGTSGSVAYEQYF	TGTGCCAGCAGCGCCAGGGGGACTAGCGGGAGTGTAGCCTACGAGCAGTACTTC
TRBV6-5	TRBJ2-7	NA	TRBD2	CASSYSAGYLPYEQYF	TGTGCCAGCAGTTACTCAGCGGGGTATCTACCCTACGAGCAGTACTTC
TRBV9	TRBJ2-5	NA	NA	CASSVVGGRLGETQYF	TGTGCCAGCAGCGTAGTGGGGGGGCGGTTAGGAGAGACCCAGTACTTC
TRBV5-1	TRBJ2-2	NA	TRBD1	CASSRTGGLGELFF	TGCGCCAGCAGCAGGACAGGGGGTCTCGGGGAGCTGTTTTTT
TRBV7-2	TRBJ1-5	NA	NA	CASVSPPGQPQHF	TGTGCCAGCGTCTCCCCGCCCGGTCAGCCCCAGCATTTT
TRBV7-3	TRBJ1-2	NA	TRBD1	CASSQPGQGSGYTF	TGTGCCAGCAGCCAACCGGGACAGGGGAGCGGCTACACCTTC
TRBV7-2	TRBJ2-7	NA	TRBD1	CASSFTGTGHFGLYEQYF	TGTGCCAGCAGCTTTACCGGGACAGGGCATTTTGGGCTCTACGAGCAGTACTTC
TRBV5-1	TRBJ2-7	NA	TRBD1	CASRRDRADEQYF	TGCGCCAGCAGACGGGACAGGGCGGACGAGCAGTACTTC
TRBV7-8	TRBJ2-7	NA	TRBD1	CASSLLTGGRYEQYF	TGTGCCAGCAGCCTGCTGACAGGGGGCCGATACGAGCAGTACTTC
TRBV9	TRBJ1-1	NA	TRBD1	CASSVGAGQGVNAEAFF	TGTGCCAGCAGCGTGGGGGCCGGACAGGGGGTAAACGCTGAAGCTTTCTTT
TRBV7-9	TRBJ1-1	NA	TRBD1	CASSWTGETEAFF	TGTGCCAGCAGCTGGACAGGTGAAACTGAAGCTTTCTTT
TRBV9	TRBJ1-6	NA	NA	CASSAGGVSPLHF	TGTGCCAGCAGCGCTGGGGGGGTCTCACCCCTCCACTTT
TRBV4-3	TRBJ1-5	NA	TRBD1	CASSQDTGGDQPQHF	TGCGCCAGCAGCCAGGATACAGGGGGCGATCAGCCCCAGCATTTT
TRBV5-4	TRBJ1-1	NA	NA	CASSLSAGKNTEAFF	TGTGCCAGCAGCTTGTCGGCAGGCAAGAACACTGAAGCTTTCTTT
TRBV4-1	TRBJ1-2	NA	TRBD1	CASSQGGQGIYYGYTF	TGCGCCAGCAGCCAGGGCGGACAGGGGATTTACTATGGCTACACCTTC
TRBV27	TRBJ1-3	NA	NA	CASSLGGWEPGNTIYF	TGTGCCAGCAGTTTGGGGGGGTGGGAGCCCGGAAACACCATATATTTT